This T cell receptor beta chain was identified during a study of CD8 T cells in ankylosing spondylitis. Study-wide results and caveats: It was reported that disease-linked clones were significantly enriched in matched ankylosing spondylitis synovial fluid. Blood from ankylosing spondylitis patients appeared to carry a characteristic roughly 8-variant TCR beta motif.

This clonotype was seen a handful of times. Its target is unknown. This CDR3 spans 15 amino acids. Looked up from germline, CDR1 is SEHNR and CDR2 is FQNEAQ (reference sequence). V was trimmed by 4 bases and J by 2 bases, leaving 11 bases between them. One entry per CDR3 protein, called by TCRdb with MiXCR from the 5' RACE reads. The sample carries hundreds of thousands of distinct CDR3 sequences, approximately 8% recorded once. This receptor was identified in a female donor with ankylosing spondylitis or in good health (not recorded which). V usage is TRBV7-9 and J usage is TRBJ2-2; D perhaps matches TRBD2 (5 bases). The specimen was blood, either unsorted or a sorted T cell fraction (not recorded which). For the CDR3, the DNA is TGTGCCAGCAGCTCGGGATCGAGTAACACCGGGGAGCTGTTTTTT. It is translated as CASSSGSSNTGELFF.